A single sample gave rise to the 29 T cell receptor beta chains below, sequenced in a study of blood T cell repertoires in COVID-19. Assay used: immunoSEQ multiplex PCR; TCRdb lists only in-frame clones, some missing. The table shows about 160,000 clones, with roughly 90% occurring only once. Sequencing used peripheral blood. The receptor set was obtained from a man in his 60s with active or convalescent COVID-19.

This chain links TRBV2 with TRBJ2-3; 7 bases agree with TRBD2. The ends lost 6 bases at V and 3 bases at J; junction bases unmatched: 12. This CDR3 comprises 16 residues. Germline V gives CDR1 SNHLY, CDR2 FYNNEI. Here the CDR3 reads CASRGLWTSTTDTQYF. In DNA form, the CDR3 reads TGTGCCAGCAGGGGACTTTGGACTAGTACGACAGATACGCAGTATTTT.

V gene TRBV9 combines with J gene TRBJ1-3; D is undetermined. This CDR3 contains 14 residues. The germline V and J ends were trimmed by 0 bases and 0 bases, with 4 bases remaining between them. Germline V lookup: CDR1 SGDLS, CDR2 YYNGEE. The CDR3 bases are TGTGCCAGCAGCGTAGCTTACTCTGGAAACACCATATATTTT. It is translated as CASSVAYSGNTIYF.

The chain employs TRBV10-1 and TRBJ2-5; 14 positions agree with TRBD2. Looked up from germline, CDR1 is WNHNN and CDR2 is SYGVQD (reference sequence). The CDR3 contains 20 residues. Losses at the gene ends were 4 bases for V and 2 bases for J; bases not matched to a gene: 15. CDR3 in DNA: TGCGCCAGCAGTGTCGGGACTAGCGGGAGTTACGTGCGTCGACAAGAGACCCAGTACTTC. It codes for CASSVGTSGSYVRRQETQYF.

The chain couples TRBV5-1 to TRBJ1-6, with D possibly TRBD1 on 6 matching bases. CDR1 is SGHRS, CDR2 YFSETQ, per germline. This CDR3 spans 19 amino acids. Trimming left V 0 bases short and J 0 bases short, with 16 bases between. The CDR3 here is CASSLGKTGLSSYNSPLHF. The CDR3, as DNA: TGCGCCAGCAGCTTGGGGAAGACAGGCCTAAGCTCCTATAATTCACCCCTCCACTTT.

Details on this clone: One end of the junction does not line up with germline, which may come from a read error. The chain carries TRBV19 and TRBJ1-2; D may be TRBD1 (6 bases). The germline V gene encodes CDR1 LNHDA and CDR2 SQIVND (reference sequence). This CDR3 has 15 residues. The CDR3 spells CASRIGDNTNYGYTF. DNA of the CDR3: TGTGCCAGTAGGATAGGGGACAACACTAACTATGGCTACACCTTC.

The chain uses TRBV30 and TRBJ1-2; 9 nucleotides match TRBD1. V shed 7 bases and J 8 bases; nucleotides not matched to a gene: 8. This CDR3 has 12 amino acids. Germline V lookup: CDR1 GTSNPN, CDR2 SVGIG (reference sequence). The CDR3, as DNA: TGTGCCTCAAACACAGGGGGCGCAGGCTACACCTTC. Translated, it gives CASNTGGAGYTF.

The chain recombines TRBV6-5 with TRBJ2-1, with TRBD2 matching over 10 bases. The CDR3 extends over 14 amino acids. Germline CDR1 and CDR2: MNHEY and SVGAGI. V shed 3 bases and J 8 bases; nucleotides not matched to a gene: 4. The chain's CDR3 is CASSYQRGGHEQFF. CDR3 nucleotides: TGTGCCAGCAGTTATCAGCGGGGGGGCCATGAGCAGTTCTTC.

On this clone: One end of the junction is discordant with germline, which a read error may explain. The genes are TRBV10-3 and TRBJ1-1; D remains ambiguous. CDR3 length equals 12 residues. The germline CDR1 and CDR2 sequences are ENHRY and SYGVKD. This chain's CDR3 is CAISESITEAFF. In DNA form, the CDR3 reads TGTGCCATCAGTGAGTCCATAACTGAGGCTTTCTTT.

About this clone: Other DNA sequences in this sample translate to the same CDR3. The chain uses TRBV7-2 and TRBJ2-3; TRBD2 matches 11 bases. Germline CDR1 SGHTA, CDR2 FQGNSA. The CDR3 is made up of 15 amino acids. The V segment lost 2 bases and the J segment 4 bases; nucleotides outside the gene matches: 2. In DNA, the CDR3 is TGTGCCAGCAGCTTACTAGCGGGAGGTGCAGATACGCAGTATTTT. It specifies CASSLLAGGADTQYF.

The gene calls are TRBV10-3 and TRBJ2-1, with a weak D call TRBD1 (5 bases). Trimming removed 4 bases from V and 8 bases from J, with 15 bases in between. Germline V gene lookup returns CDR1 ENHRY and CDR2 SYGVKD. This CDR3 has 14 amino acids. The DNA of the CDR3 is TGTGCCATCAGTGCCTTGCAGGGTGGGGATGAGCAGTTCTTC. Its translation is CAISALQGGDEQFF.

V and J are TRBV3-1 (or the pseudogene TRBV3-2) and TRBJ2-3; tentatively, D is TRBD2 (5 bases). The CDR3 covers 11 residues. Looked up from germline, CDR1 is LGHDT and CDR2 is YNNKEL (reference sequence). The V gene lost 3 bases and the J gene lost 11 bases, with 9 bases spanning the gap. The CDR3 here is CASSHLREQYF. The CDR3 DNA follows: TGTGCCAGCAGCCACCTCCGGGAGCAGTATTTT.

The chain combines TRBV12-5 with TRBJ2-3; tentatively, D is TRBD2 (6 bases). The V gene's germline CDR1 is LGHNT and CDR2 FRNRAP. Deletions cut 6 bases from V and 4 bases from J, with 11 bases between. The CDR3 has 13 residues. Written as DNA, the CDR3 is TGTGCTAGTGGCCGCGGGACGCCAGATACGCAGTATTTT. Its protein is CASGRGTPDTQYF.

The chain combines TRBV19 with TRBJ2-5; 16 bases agree with TRBD2. The CDR3 extends over 18 amino acids. Germline CDR1 reads LNHDA; CDR2 reads SQIVND (reference sequence). Trimming at V came to 4 bases and at J to 5 bases, leaving 10 bases not matched to a gene. The CDR3 bases are TGTGCCAGTAGTACCCCAGGGACTAGCGGGAGGGCCGCTGAGACCCAGTACTTC. It yields the protein CASSTPGTSGRAAETQYF.

This clone was seen only once. The V gene is TRBV18, the J gene TRBJ1-1, with D perhaps TRBD1 (6 bases). V was pared by 0 bases and J by 5 bases, with 16 bases between. The CDR3 is made up of 16 amino acids. Germline V gene data show CDR1 as KGHSH and CDR2 as LQKENI. The CDR3 DNA reads TGTGCCAGCTCACCACCTCGGGGGGCATTCGGAACTGAAGCTTTCTTT. This gives the protein CASSPPRGAFGTEAFF.

The rearrangement joins TRBV7-2 to TRBJ2-1; D perhaps matches TRBD2 (5 bases). V gave up 3 bases and J gave up 4 bases, with 22 bases separating them. Germline CDR1 and CDR2: SGHTA and FQGNSA. The CDR3 spans 18 residues. The CDR3 protein is CASSFLPSDIREYNEQFF. CDR3 bases: TGTGCCAGCAGCTTCTTACCGTCGGATATCCGGGAATACAATGAGCAGTTCTTC.

The chain recombines TRBV18 with TRBJ2-1, with TRBD2 matching over 7 bases. Germline V CDR1 and CDR2: KGHSH, LQKENI. V lost 3 bases to trimming and J lost 0 bases; unmatched junction nucleotides: 8. This CDR3 spans 17 amino acids. The CDR3 DNA follows: TGTGCCAGCTCACCCACCTCTAGCGGTAGCTCCTACAATGAGCAGTTCTTC. Translated, it gives CASSPTSSGSSYNEQFF.

The rearrangement links TRBV18 to TRBJ2-3; TRBD2 might be the D (7 bases). Per the germline V gene, CDR1 is KGHSH and CDR2 is LQKENI. Trimming cost V 6 bases and J 1 base, with 14 bases left between them. The length of the CDR3 is 15 residues. CDR3 in amino acids: CASSLGGAGTDTQYF. In nucleotides, the CDR3 is TGTGCCAGCTCCCTTGGGGGGGCCGGCACAGATACGCAGTATTTT.

The chain uses TRBV5-1 and TRBJ1-1; TRBD1 might be the D (6 bases). Germline V gene data show CDR1 as SGHRS and CDR2 as YFSETQ. The CDR3 has 15 amino acids. Trimming removed 3 bases at V and 4 bases at J, with 16 bases between. CDR3: CASSSLQGGGTEAFF. The CDR3 bases are TGCGCCAGCAGCTCTTTACAGGGCGGCGGCACTGAAGCTTTCTTT.

This sequence joins TRBV19 and TRBJ2-1; D not certain. Per germline, CDR1 LNHDA and CDR2 SQIVND (reference sequence). The CDR3 is made up of 16 amino acids. Trimming pared 1 base from V and 0 bases from J, leaving 10 bases between. CDR3 residues: CASSIGATSSYNEQFF. Written as DNA, the CDR3 is TGTGCCAGTAGTATAGGAGCAACGAGCTCCTACAATGAGCAGTTCTTC. Full variable domain (rest looked up from reference TRBV19 and TRBJ2-1): DGGITQSPKYLFRKEGQNVTLSCEQNLNHDAMYWYRQDPGQGLRLIYYSQIVNDFQKGDIAEGYSVSREKKESFPLTVTSAQKNPTAFYLCASSIGATSSYNEQFFGPGTRLTVL.

The chain recombines TRBV11-2 with TRBJ1-6, with TRBD1 matching 7 bases. J gave up 9 bases and V 5 bases, and 10 bases lay outside the gene matches. The CDR3 runs to 15 residues. The germline gives CDR1 SGHAT, CDR2 FQNNGV. The CDR3 loop reads CASSPRTGGGSPLHF. Here the CDR3 DNA reads TGTGCCAGCAGCCCCCGGACAGGAGGAGGTTCACCCCTCCACTTT.

The rearrangement uses TRBV6-5 and TRBJ1-1; D gene unclear. V was cut by 2 bases and J by 0 bases, with 7 bases left in between. Germline V lookup: CDR1 MNHEY, CDR2 SVGAGI. There are 14 residues in the CDR3. This chain's CDR3 is CASSYSNLNTEAFF. The CDR3, as DNA: TGTGCCAGCAGTTACAGCAACTTGAACACTGAAGCTTTCTTT.

J is TRBJ2-2 and V is TRBV6-4, with D perhaps matching TRBD1 (6 bases). Per the germline V gene, CDR1 is MRHNA and CDR2 is SNTAGT. Trimming pared 3 bases from V and 4 bases from J, leaving 15 bases between. The CDR3 runs to 16 residues. The CDR3 is CASSEFYRVSTGELFF. The CDR3 nucleotides are TGTGCCAGCAGTGAATTTTACAGGGTTAGCACCGGGGAGCTGTTTTTT.

CDR3 sequence: CASSSTGSPYNEQFF. CDR3 bases: TGTGCCAGCTCGTCGACAGGGTCCCCCTACAATGAGCAGTTCTTC. V is TRBV18 and J is TRBJ2-1; the match to TRBD1 covers 7 bases. The length of the CDR3 is 15 residues. CDR1 and CDR2 (germline): KGHSH, LQKENI. J was trimmed by 2 bases and V by 6 bases; bases with no gene match: 7.

The chain recombines TRBV5-1 with TRBJ2-2, with D perhaps TRBD1 (6 bases). The V gene's germline CDR1 is SGHRS and CDR2 YFSETQ. V gave up 4 bases and J gave up 7 bases, with 14 bases separating them. The CDR3 runs 14 residues. The CDR3 sequence is CASSRGQEVGELFF. The CDR3, as DNA: TGCGCCAGCAGCAGGGGACAAGAGGTCGGGGAGCTGTTTTTT.

The rearrangement joins TRBV6-8 to TRBJ1-4; TRBD1 matches at 11 bases. The CDR3 sequence is 15 residues long. Losses at the gene ends were 2 bases for V and 7 bases for J; bases not matched to a gene: 3. Germline V lookup: CDR1 MNHGY, CDR2 SAAAGT. The CDR3 nucleotides read TGTGCCAGCAGTTACCCAGGGACAGGGGGTGAAAAACTGTTTTTT. Amino acid sequence: CASSYPGTGGEKLFF.

This chain uses TRBV25-1 with TRBJ1-1, with TRBD1 as a possible D gene (6 bases). Germline V gene lookup returns CDR1 MGHDK and CDR2 SYGVNS. V lost 5 bases to trimming and J lost 4 bases, with 11 bases between them. The CDR3 has 13 residues. The CDR3 DNA sequence: TGTGCCAGCAGTTCCCGAGGGGGCACTGAAGCTTTCTTT. It yields the protein CASSSRGGTEAFF. Based on the CDR3 plus reference TRBV25-1 and TRBJ1-1, the full variable domain is EADIYQTPRYLVIGTGKKITLECSQTMGHDKMYWYQQDPGMELHLIHYSYGVNSTEKGDLSSESTVSRIRTEHFPLTLESARPSHTSQYLCASSSRGGTEAFFGQGTRLTVV.

This chain links TRBV4-2 with TRBJ2-2; D possibly corresponds to TRBD1 (6 bases). V was pared by 4 bases and J by 1 base, with 13 bases between. The length of the CDR3 is 16 residues. Germline CDR1 LGHNA, CDR2 YNFKEQ. The CDR3 spells CASSLPPGQNTGELFF. CDR3 bases: TGTGCCAGCAGCCTCCCCCCGGGACAGAACACCGGGGAGCTGTTTTTT.

The genes are TRBV25-1 and TRBJ2-5; D is perhaps TRBD1 (6 bases). CDR1 and CDR2 from the germline V gene are MGHDK and SYGVNS. This CDR3 spans 15 amino acids. The V and J ends lost 3 bases and 5 bases respectively, with 16 bases between them. The CDR3 DNA reads TGTGCCAGCAGTGACCTACGGACAGCCCTTGAGACCCAGTACTTC. Translated, it gives CASSDLRTALETQYF.

This clone occurred once. Written as DNA, the CDR3 is TGTGCCAGCAGCCAGGGGAATGAGCAGTTCTTC. It specifies CASSQGNEQFF. This sequence joins TRBV27 and TRBJ2-1; TRBD1 is a possible D gene (6 bases). Trimming stripped 6 bases from V and 7 bases from J, with 7 bases between. This CDR3 comprises 11 residues. The germline V gene encodes CDR1 MNHEY and CDR2 SMNVEV (reference sequence).